Listed here are 17 T cell receptor beta chains from one sample, sequenced in a study of blood T cell repertoires in COVID-19 (TCRdb year 2020). Receptors were amplified or captured by the immunoSEQ multiplex PCR assay. Entries here come from immuneACCESS through TCRdb and include only in-frame sequences with V and J called. Some clones fail to appear in such tables; in the studies checked, an unresolved V gene covers under half of the shortfall, and the cause of the remainder is unknown. The sample table records a few hundred thousand clones; 80% to 90% of these occur just once. The ten largest clones add up to around 0.89% of the sample. The sample comprised peripheral blood. These receptors originate from a man aged 40-50 years with acute or convalescent COVID-19.

The V gene is TRBV7-9, the J gene TRBJ1-2; D remains ambiguous. The V end lost 5 bases, the J end lost 4 bases, and 11 bases lay between the germline ends. CDR3 length equals 13 residues. Germline loops: CDR1 SEHNR, CDR2 FQNEAQ (reference sequence). The CDR3, as DNA: TGTGCCAGCAGCCTTCCAGGAACCTATGGCTACACCTTC. It encodes CASSLPGTYGYTF. The complete variable domain, with remaining parts taken from reference TRBV7-9 and TRBJ1-2, reads DTGVSQNPRHKITKRGQNVTFRCDPISEHNRLYWYRQTLGQGPEFLTYFQNEAQLEKSRLLSDRFSAERPKGSFSTLEIQRTEQGDSAMYLCASSLPGTYGYTFGSGTRLTVV.

J is TRBJ1-2 and V is TRBV10-2; possibly TRBD1 for D (6 bases). Germline-derived CDR1 and CDR2 are WSHSY and SAAADI. V was shortened by 5 bases and J by 4 bases, with 11 bases between the two germline ends. CDR3 length equals 13 residues. As DNA, the CDR3 is TGCGCCAGCAGTCCCGGGGGGCTCTATGGCTACACCTTC. Protein sequence: CASSPGGLYGYTF.

The gene calls are TRBV30 and TRBJ2-7; maybe TRBD1 (5 bases). This CDR3 comprises 14 residues. Trimming took 2 bases from V and 4 from J, leaving 15 bases between them. The germline V gene encodes CDR1 GTSNPN and CDR2 SVGIG (reference sequence). The CDR3 sequence is CAWSQGGPSYEQYF. As DNA, the CDR3 is TGTGCCTGGAGTCAGGGTGGGCCCTCTTACGAGCAGTACTTC.

This chain uses TRBV11-1 with TRBJ2-2, with D possibly being TRBD2 (6 bases). Trimming removed 1 base from V and 7 bases from J, with 7 bases in between. Germline V lookup: CDR1 SGHAT, CDR2 FQDESV (reference sequence). The CDR3 is made up of 13 amino acids. CDR3 protein: CASSLGGIGELFF. CDR3 DNA sequence: TGTGCCAGCAGCTTAGGCGGGATCGGGGAGCTGTTTTTT.

The chain couples TRBV19 to TRBJ2-3, with D perhaps matching TRBD2 (5 bases). CDR3 size: 16 residues. The germline V and J ends were trimmed by 5 bases and 4 bases, with 19 bases remaining between them. CDR1 is LNHDA, CDR2 SQIVND, per germline (reference sequence). DNA of the CDR3: TGTGCCAGTAGTGCTGAGAGCCGAGGGTCGGCAGATACGCAGTATTTT. Its protein product is CASSAESRGSADTQYF.

The V and J genes are TRBV13 and TRBJ2-3; 10 nucleotides line up with TRBD2. Germline CDR1 PRHDT, CDR2 FYEKMQ (reference sequence). The J segment lost 9 bases and the V segment lost 4 bases, leaving 4 bases of the junction unmatched. This CDR3 is 13 amino acids long. CDR3 loop: CASSYGTSATQYF. CDR3 DNA sequence: TGTGCCAGCAGCTACGGGACTAGCGCGACGCAGTATTTT.

The rearrangement links TRBV28 to TRBJ2-5; 9 bases agree with TRBD1. The CDR3 runs 16 residues. Per germline, CDR1 MDHEN and CDR2 SYDVKM. J gave up 5 bases and V 6 bases, and 13 bases lay outside the gene matches. CDR3 residues: CASSSFLQGAGETQYF. The DNA of the CDR3 is TGTGCCAGCAGCTCCTTCTTACAGGGGGCGGGTGAGACCCAGTACTTC.

In the case of this clone: Different DNA sequences within this sample yield the same CDR3. This chain connects TRBV7-3 to TRBJ2-3; TRBD2 might be the D (6 bases). Per the germline V gene, CDR1 is SGHTA and CDR2 is FQGTGA. The CDR3 is 14 amino acids. Trimming removed 1 base at V and 1 base at J, with 6 bases between. CDR3 amino acids: CASSLSGGTDTQYF. The CDR3, as DNA: TGTGCCAGCAGCTTAAGCGGGGGCACAGATACGCAGTATTTT.

V and J are TRBV9 and TRBJ1-1; D gene uncertain. This CDR3 has 14 amino acids. Deletions cut 1 base from V and 0 bases from J, with 7 bases between. Germline CDR1 is SGDLS and CDR2 is YYNGEE. CDR3 sequence: CASSVQAMNTEAFF. The DNA for the CDR3 is TGTGCCAGCAGCGTACAGGCGATGAACACTGAAGCTTTCTTT. Full variable domain (outside the CDR3, taken from reference TRBV9 and TRBJ1-1): DSGVTQTPKHLITATGQRVTLRCSPRSGDLSVYWYQQSLDQGLQFLIQYYNGEERAKGNILERFSAQQFPDLHSELNLSSLELGDSALYFCASSVQAMNTEAFFGQGTRLTVV.

The gene calls are TRBV4-3 and TRBJ1-2; no definite D call. The CDR3 sequence is 16 residues long. Germline V gives CDR1 LGHNA, CDR2 YSLEER. V was cut by 4 bases and J by 8 bases, with 23 bases left in between. The CDR3 bases are TGCGCCAGCAGCCTCGAGAGATCCCCCCGGAGCTTAGGCTACACCTTC. Protein product: CASSLERSPRSLGYTF.

This sequence joins TRBV6-5 and TRBJ1-5, with D possibly TRBD1 on 5 matching bases. Germline V gene lookup returns CDR1 MNHEY and CDR2 SVGAGI. With 3 bases removed from V and 6 bases from J, the gap between germline ends came to 12 bases. CDR3 length equals 14 residues. The CDR3 sequence: CASSYIGVGQPQHF. CDR3 nucleotide sequence: TGTGCCAGCAGTTATATAGGGGTTGGTCAGCCCCAGCATTTT.

This sequence joins TRBV11-3 and TRBJ2-7; TRBD1 matches at 10 bases. Germline CDR1 and CDR2: SGHNT and YENEEA. V lost 4 bases and J lost 6; bases outside the gene matches: 3. The CDR3 length is 13 residues. The CDR3 spells CASSSGTGVEQYF. CDR3 bases: TGTGCCAGCAGCTCCGGGACAGGGGTCGAGCAGTACTTC.

The V call is TRBV4-2, the J call TRBJ1-3, with a weak D call TRBD1 (6 bases). Germline V gene lookup returns CDR1 LGHNA and CDR2 YNFKEQ. V was shortened by 0 bases and J by 4 bases, with 10 bases between the two germline ends. The CDR3 consists of 15 residues. The CDR3 region has the DNA TGTGCCAGCAGCCAAGAGGGGGCAATCGGAAACACCATATATTTT. Translated, it gives CASSQEGAIGNTIYF.

The chain is built from TRBV6-2 or TRBV6-3 and TRBJ1-3, with D possibly TRBD1 on 5 matching bases. Germline CDR1 MNHEY, CDR2 SVGEGT. The CDR3 sequence is 18 residues long. V lost 2 bases and J lost 7, with 24 bases in between. CDR3 nucleotide sequence: TGTGCCAGCAGTTACGGTCCTGCTTCGGGGGTATGGAGGAACACCATATATTTT. Translated, it gives CASSYGPASGVWRNTIYF.

In this sample, this clone turned up a few times. The rearrangement joins TRBV6-5 to TRBJ2-6; the match to TRBD1 covers 7 bases. Germline V CDR1 and CDR2: MNHEY, SVGAGI. The junction had 5 bases not matched to a gene; V was cut back by 7 bases and J by 2 bases. CDR3 length: 15 residues. CDR3 in amino acids: CASTQGVTGANVLTF. CDR3 nucleotide sequence: TGTGCCAGCACGCAGGGGGTTACTGGGGCCAACGTCCTGACTTTC.

The V gene is TRBV30, the J gene TRBJ2-3; TRBD2 aligns across 14 bases. Germline lookup yields CDR1 GTSNPN and CDR2 SVGIG (reference sequence). There are 18 residues in the CDR3. J gave up 4 bases and V 1 base, and 10 bases lay outside the gene matches. The CDR3: CAWSGPGTSGGGADTQYF. Written as DNA, the CDR3 is TGTGCCTGGAGTGGGCCCGGGACTAGCGGGGGAGGGGCAGATACGCAGTATTTT.

The rearrangement links TRBV7-8 to TRBJ2-2; 7 nucleotides match TRBD2. This CDR3 has 18 amino acids. Looked up from germline, CDR1 is SGHVS and CDR2 is FQNEAQ. V trimming: 6 bases; J trimming: 4 bases; junction bases outside the gene matches: 17. As DNA, the CDR3 is TGTGCCAGCAGTCGAGAAAGGCGAGGACTAGTTCTCACCGGGGAGCTGTTTTTT. This translates into CASSRERRGLVLTGELFF.